Shown below are 17 T cell receptor beta chains from a single sample sequenced in a study of OX40 agonist ivuxolimab in advanced cancers. Sequencing used immunoSEQ multiplex PCR; TCRdb keeps in-frame clones, though not all of them. Counted here are 45,000 to 50,000 clones, approximately 89% occurring once; the ten biggest clones make up over 5%. The sequenced sample was CD4+ or CD8+ T cells sorted from blood, obtained in a trial of the OX40 agonist ivuxolimab. The receptor source for this set is an adult with an advanced solid tumor such as melanoma, head and neck, liver or kidney cancer.

This chain joins TRBV9 and TRBJ1-3; a weak D match, TRBD1 (5 bases). Germline CDR1 is SGDLS and CDR2 is YYNGEE. Deletions cut 4 bases from V and 0 bases from J, with 17 bases between. This CDR3 has 17 residues. The CDR3 DNA sequence: TGTGCCAGCAGCTCCCCGGGGGGGAGAAGCTCTGGAAACACCATATATTTT. Translating gives CASSSPGGRSSGNTIYF.

This chain links TRBV7-7 with TRBJ1-1, with D perhaps TRBD1 (5 bases). Trimming shortened V by 0 bases and J by 3 bases, and 5 bases separated the two germline ends. CDR3 length equals 13 residues. Germline V gene lookup returns CDR1 SSHAT and CDR2 FNYEAQ (reference sequence). CDR3 amino acids: CASSLAGDTEAFF. In DNA, the CDR3 is TGTGCCAGCAGCTTAGCAGGGGACACTGAAGCTTTCTTT.

The rearrangement uses TRBV7-6 and TRBJ2-2; TRBD2 might be the D (6 bases). Germline values: CDR1 SGHVS, CDR2 FNYEAQ. This CDR3 region has 17 residues. V shed 1 base and J shed 4 bases, with 16 bases lying between them. Written as DNA, the CDR3 is TGTGCCAGCAGCTTAGGTGCGGGGATCTCTCCCACCGGGGAGCTGTTTTTT. Residues: CASSLGAGISPTGELFF. Combining the CDR3 with reference TRBV7-6 and TRBJ2-2 gives the whole variable domain GAGVSQSPRYKVTKRGQDVALRCDPISGHVSLYWYRQALGQGPEFLTYFNYEAQQDKSGLPNDRFSAERPEGSISTLTIQRTEQRDSAMYRCASSLGAGISPTGELFFGEGSRLTVL.

The chain has TRBV7-2 and TRBJ1-2; 12 bases are shared with TRBD1. The germline CDR1 and CDR2 sequences are SGHTA and FQGNSA. The CDR3 covers 16 residues. Trimming took 1 base from V and 4 from J; bases not matched to a gene: 4. Here the CDR3 DNA reads TGTGCCAGCAGCTTAGTTGGGACAGGGGGCGGCTATGGCTACACCTTC. Translation gives CASSLVGTGGGYGYTF.

Here the CDR3 reads CASSLQAVNTEAFF. DNA for the CDR3: TGTGCCAGCAGCTTACAGGCAGTGAACACTGAAGCTTTCTTT. The chain is built from TRBV11-2 and TRBJ1-1; D remains ambiguous. The length of the CDR3 is 14 residues. V lost 2 bases, J lost 0 bases, and 7 bases lay in between. CDR1 is SGHAT, CDR2 FQNNGV, per germline.

This clone was observed a single time. The chain combines TRBV5-1 with TRBJ2-3, with 9 nucleotides matching TRBD1. The CDR3 sequence is 15 residues long. V shed 4 bases, J shed 5 bases, and the junction held 8 bases outside the gene matches. Germline V lookup: CDR1 SGHRS, CDR2 YFSETQ. The CDR3 loop is CASSNPGQGLDTQYF. In DNA, the CDR3 is TGCGCCAGCAGCAACCCGGGACAGGGATTAGATACGCAGTATTTT. The whole variable domain, filled in from reference TRBV5-1 and TRBJ2-3, reads KAGVTQTPRYLIKTRGQQVTLSCSPISGHRSVSWYQQTPGQGLQFLFEYFSETQRNKGNFPGRFSGRQFSNSRSEMNVSTLELGDSALYLCASSNPGQGLDTQYFGPGTRLTVL.

The count of this clone is one. The V gene is TRBV10-3, the J gene TRBJ1-2; 9 bases map to TRBD1. Germline assignment: CDR1 ENHRY and CDR2 SYGVKD. V lost 3 bases and J lost 5; bases outside the gene matches: 1. CDR3 length: 13 amino acids. The chain's CDR3 is CAISDGQGYGYTF. The CDR3 nucleotides read TGTGCCATCAGTGATGGACAGGGGTATGGCTACACCTTC.

The chain carries TRBV27 and TRBJ1-1; no clear D gene. Trimming shortened V by 6 bases and J by 1 base, and 9 bases separated the two germline ends. The germline gives CDR1 MNHEY, CDR2 SMNVEV (reference sequence). There are 13 residues in the CDR3. The CDR3 DNA reads TGTGCCAGCAGACCTTTGGCGAACACTGAAGCTTTCTTT. Its protein product is CASRPLANTEAFF.

The V and J genes are TRBV6-1 and TRBJ1-1, with 7 bases aligning to TRBD1. Germline loops: CDR1 MNHNS, CDR2 SASEGT. The CDR3 loop spans 15 amino acids. Germline trimming cut 2 bases from V and 7 bases from J; bases unmatched to any gene: 10. The CDR3 here is CASSEFYRQGFEAFF. CDR3 coding DNA: TGTGCCAGCAGTGAATTCTATCGACAGGGCTTTGAAGCTTTCTTT.

The chain recombines TRBV6-5 with TRBJ2-1, with D perhaps assigned TRBD1 or TRBD2 (5 bases each). The CDR3 has 12 amino acids. Germline V gene sequence: CDR1 MNHEY, CDR2 SVGAGI. Trimming pared 7 bases from V and 5 bases from J, leaving 9 bases between. The chain's CDR3 is CASKGRDNEQFF. The CDR3 region has the DNA TGTGCCAGCAAGGGGCGGGACAATGAGCAGTTCTTC.

This chain uses TRBV2 with TRBJ2-1, with D perhaps assigned TRBD1 or TRBD2 (5 bases each). Germline CDR1 and CDR2: SNHLY and FYNNEI. Deletions cut 6 bases from V and 0 bases from J, with 12 bases between. This CDR3 spans 15 amino acids. CDR3 amino acids: CASSWDLSSYNEQFF. Written as DNA, the CDR3 is TGTGCCAGCAGCTGGGACCTGAGCTCCTACAATGAGCAGTTCTTC.

The gene calls are TRBV7-9 and TRBJ2-3; D not certain. Trimming left V 5 bases short and J 2 bases short, with 5 bases between. This CDR3 region has 12 residues. Germline assignment: CDR1 SEHNR and CDR2 FQNEAQ (reference sequence). The CDR3 coding sequence is TGTGCCAGCAGCCCTTTCACAGATACGCAGTATTTT. Protein: CASSPFTDTQYF.

Regarding this clone: The sample holds other DNA sequences that translate to the same CDR3. This sequence joins TRBV9 and TRBJ2-1; no definite D call. The CDR3 loop spans 12 amino acids. The V and J ends lost 0 bases and 9 bases respectively, with 7 bases between them. In germline, CDR1 is SGDLS, CDR2 YYNGEE. This chain's CDR3 is CASSVVGGEQFF. The DNA of the CDR3 is TGTGCCAGCAGCGTAGTGGGTGGTGAGCAGTTCTTC.

The CDR3 DNA reads as TGTGCCAGCAGCTTAGTTGGACTGGAGACCCAGTACTTC. Amino acid sequence: CASSLVGLETQYF. V is TRBV7-9 and J is TRBJ2-5, with D possibly matching TRBD2 (5 bases). The V end was cut by 1 base, the J end by 5 bases, with 8 bases between. Germline V lookup: CDR1 SEHNR, CDR2 FQNEAQ (reference sequence). CDR3 length equals 13 residues.

In this sample, this clone turned up once. The chain recombines TRBV2 with TRBJ1-5; 9 bases map to TRBD1. V gave up 8 bases and J gave up 5 bases; unmatched junction bases: 13. From germline, CDR1 is SNHLY and CDR2 FYNNEI. The CDR3 loop spans 16 amino acids. The CDR3 region is CASDGDRDYPDQPQHF. In nucleotides, the CDR3 is TGTGCCAGCGATGGGGACAGGGACTATCCCGATCAGCCCCAGCATTTT.

The V and J genes are TRBV23-1 and TRBJ1-3, with unresolved D. TRBV23-1 is an open reading frame whose function is uncertain. Deletions cut 0 bases from V and 2 bases from J, with 5 bases between. This CDR3 is 14 amino acids long. Here the CDR3 reads CASSQSKAGNTIYF. The CDR3 coding sequence is TGCGCCAGCAGTCAATCGAAGGCTGGAAACACCATATATTTT.

CDR3 region: CASSDETSGRMWALNEQFF. DNA for the CDR3: TGTGCCAGCAGCGACGAAACTAGCGGTCGGATGTGGGCCTTAAATGAGCAGTTCTTC. The J gene is TRBJ2-1, the V gene TRBV9; TRBD2 matches at 8 bases. The V and J ends lost 3 bases and 7 bases, in that order; junction bases with no gene match: 21. Germline V gene lookup returns CDR1 SGDLS and CDR2 YYNGEE. This CDR3 has 19 amino acids.